This T cell receptor beta chain is drawn from a study of cytotoxic CD8 clonotypes in ibrutinib-treated CLL. Study findings and constraints: Clonality climbed at ibrutinib response, then dropped toward baseline at progression. Progressing and sustained-remission patients had different sampling times.

As regards this clone: Its antigen is currently unknown.

The planned depth of sequencing spanned 1 in 200,000 to 1 in 1 million T cells. Only in-frame clones appear in the TCRdb table, and some are missing; sequencing was by immunoSEQ multiplex PCR. This sample has fewer than 150,000 clones; roughly 80% occur once, and the top ten carry 3.3%. CDR1 is LGHNA and CDR2 is YSLEER in the germline V gene. V was cut by 0 bases and J by 1 base, with 13 bases left in between. The CDR3 has 17 residues. This TCR came from a human donor with chronic lymphocytic leukemia. This specimen was PBMCs, taken after 24 months of ibrutinib treatment. The chain combines TRBV4-3 with TRBJ2-4; TRBD2 might be the D (5 bases). CDR3 amino acids: CASSQDWSRGAKNIQYF. For the CDR3, the DNA is TGCGCCAGCAGCCAAGATTGGTCGCGCGGGGCCAAAAACATTCAGTACTTC.